This TCR beta chain derives from a study of blood T cells in healthy people across ages. Study-wide results and limits: The donors' CMV status was not determined, possibly confounding changes in expanded clonotypes. Higher diversity, along with more naive CD4+ cells, distinguished long-lived donors from aged donors. Diversity of TCR beta per million T cells declined in a roughly linear way with age.

The CDR3 consists of 14 residues. V was clipped by 8 bases and J by 5 bases; unmatched bases: 10. Germline CDR1 LGHDT, CDR2 YNNKEL (reference sequence). This clonotype has a handful of counts. Its cognate antigen is unknown. Primed by a sample-barcoded 5' primer and a J-beta primer mix, a second PCR proceeded for roughly 7 to 11 cycles. In TCRdb, the 5' RACE reads were re-called with MiXCR into one record per CDR3 protein. The repertoire holds 1,800,000 or so distinct CDR3 sequences, around 40% seen once, with roughly 24% in the top ten. The specimen sequenced was blood. The sequence derives from a human donor in good health. V and J are TRBV3-1 and TRBJ2-5; 8 bases fit TRBD1. The CDR3 sequence is CASEGQGARETQYF. CDR3 coding DNA: TGTGCCAGCGAAGGACAGGGAGCGAGGGAGACCCAGTACTTC.